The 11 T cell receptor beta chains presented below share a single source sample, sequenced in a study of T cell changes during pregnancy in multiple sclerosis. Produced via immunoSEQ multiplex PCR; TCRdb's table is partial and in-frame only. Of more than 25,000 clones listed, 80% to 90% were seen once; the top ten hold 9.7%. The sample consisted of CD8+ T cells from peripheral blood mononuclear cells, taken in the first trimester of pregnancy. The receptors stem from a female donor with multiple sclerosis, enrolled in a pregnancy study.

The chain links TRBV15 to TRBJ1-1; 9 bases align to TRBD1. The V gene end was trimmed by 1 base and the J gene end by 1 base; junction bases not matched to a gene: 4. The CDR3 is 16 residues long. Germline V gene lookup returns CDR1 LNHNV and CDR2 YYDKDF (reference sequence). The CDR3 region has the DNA TGTGCCACCAGCAGAGGGGACAGGGCGGGGAACACTGAAGCTTTCTTT. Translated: CATSRGDRAGNTEAFF.

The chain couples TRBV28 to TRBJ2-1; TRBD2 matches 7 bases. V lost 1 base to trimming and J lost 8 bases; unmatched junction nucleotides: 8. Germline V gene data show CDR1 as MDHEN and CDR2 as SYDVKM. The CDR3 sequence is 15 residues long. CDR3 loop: CASSLYASGKDEQFF. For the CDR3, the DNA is TGTGCCAGCAGTTTATATGCCAGCGGGAAGGATGAGCAGTTCTTC.

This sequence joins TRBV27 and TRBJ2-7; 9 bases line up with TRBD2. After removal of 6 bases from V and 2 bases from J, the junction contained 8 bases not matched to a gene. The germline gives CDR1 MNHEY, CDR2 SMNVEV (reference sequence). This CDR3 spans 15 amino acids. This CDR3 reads CASRIQRGVPYEQYF. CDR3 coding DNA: TGTGCCAGCAGAATTCAGCGGGGGGTTCCCTACGAGCAGTACTTC.

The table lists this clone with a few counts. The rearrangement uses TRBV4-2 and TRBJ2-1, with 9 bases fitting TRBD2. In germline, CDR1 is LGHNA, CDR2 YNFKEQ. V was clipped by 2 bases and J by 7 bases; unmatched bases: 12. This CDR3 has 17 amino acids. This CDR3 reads CASSQLVSLAGSNEQFF. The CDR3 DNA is TGTGCCAGCAGCCAACTGGTTAGCCTAGCGGGAAGTAATGAGCAGTTCTTC.

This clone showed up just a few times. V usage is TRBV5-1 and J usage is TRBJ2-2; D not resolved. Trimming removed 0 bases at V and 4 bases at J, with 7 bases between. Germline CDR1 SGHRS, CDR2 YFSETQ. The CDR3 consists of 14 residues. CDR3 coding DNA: TGCGCCAGCAGCTTGGCCTCCTCCACCGGGGAGCTGTTTTTT. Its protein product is CASSLASSTGELFF.

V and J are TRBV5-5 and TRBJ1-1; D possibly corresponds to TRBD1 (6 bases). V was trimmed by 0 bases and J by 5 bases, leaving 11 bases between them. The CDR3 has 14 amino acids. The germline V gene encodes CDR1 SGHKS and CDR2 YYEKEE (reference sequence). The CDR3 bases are TGTGCCAGCAGCTTGGAAAGGGGGGGAACTGAAGCTTTCTTT. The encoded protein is CASSLERGGTEAFF. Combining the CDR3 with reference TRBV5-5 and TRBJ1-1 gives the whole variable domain DAGVTQSPTHLIKTRGQQVTLRCSPISGHKSVSWYQQVLGQGPQFIFQYYEKEERGRGNFPDRFSARQFPNYSSELNVNALLLGDSALYLCASSLERGGTEAFFGQGTRLTVV.

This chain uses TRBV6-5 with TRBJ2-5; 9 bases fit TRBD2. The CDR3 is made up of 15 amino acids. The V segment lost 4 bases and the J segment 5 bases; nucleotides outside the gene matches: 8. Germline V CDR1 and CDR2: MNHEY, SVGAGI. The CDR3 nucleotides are TGTGCCAGCAGTTCCCCAGCGGGAGGAGAGGAGACCCAGTACTTC. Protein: CASSSPAGGEETQYF.

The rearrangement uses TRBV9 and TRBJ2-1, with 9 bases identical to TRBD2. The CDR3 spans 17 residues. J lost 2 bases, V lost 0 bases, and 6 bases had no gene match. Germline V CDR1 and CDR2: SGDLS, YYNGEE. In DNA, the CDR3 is TGTGCCAGCAGCGTAGAGCTAGCGGGGCCCCCCTACAATGAGCAGTTCTTC. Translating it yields CASSVELAGPPYNEQFF.

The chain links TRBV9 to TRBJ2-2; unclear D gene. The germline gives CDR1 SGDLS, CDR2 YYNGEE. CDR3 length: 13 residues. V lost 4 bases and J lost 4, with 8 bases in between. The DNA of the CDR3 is TGTGCCAGCAGCCTCAGAGGCACCGGGGAGCTGTTTTTT. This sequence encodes CASSLRGTGELFF.

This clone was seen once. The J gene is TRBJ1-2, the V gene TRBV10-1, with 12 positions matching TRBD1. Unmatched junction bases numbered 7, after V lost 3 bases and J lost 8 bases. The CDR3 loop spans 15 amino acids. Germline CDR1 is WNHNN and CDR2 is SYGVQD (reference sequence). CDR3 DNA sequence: TGCGCCAGCAGTGAACGGGACAGGGGGCGACGGGGCTACACCTTC. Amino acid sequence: CASSERDRGRRGYTF.

The CDR3 sequence: CASSQNSGGHTDTQYF. CDR3 DNA: TGCGCCAGCAGCCAGAATAGCGGGGGGCACACAGATACGCAGTATTTT. This chain uses TRBV4-3 with TRBJ2-3; 10 bases match TRBD2. The ends lost 3 bases at V and 2 bases at J; junction bases unmatched: 5. CDR1 is LGHNA, CDR2 YSLEER, per germline. The CDR3 length is 16 residues.